The source of this TCR beta chain is a study of T cell repertoires in cytomegalovirus infection. Turning to the study itself: Matching HLA type, along with CMV infection, was indicated by public TCR beta signatures.

J gave up 3 bases and V 5 bases, and 6 bases lay outside the gene matches. The CDR3 has 16 residues. Germline V gene lookup returns CDR1 MNHEY and CDR2 SMNVEV (reference sequence). This clonotype has only a few counts. Its antigen is undetermined. TCRdb re-called the reads through MiXCR, storing one row per CDR3 protein. The repertoire has roughly 180,000 distinct CDR3 sequences, about a fifth of them found once; the top ten carry roughly 25%. The TCR comes from a human donor in good health (CMV status not recorded). Some clones in this sample may be carry-over from other donors' samples. The specimen comprised CD8+ T cells from cultured PBMCs, sampled from culture after CMV antigen stimulation. V is TRBV27 and J is TRBJ2-1; 11 bases are shared with TRBD2. CDR3 bases: TGTGCCAGCAGTAAGACTAGCGGGGCAATCTACAATGAGCAGTTCTTC. Its protein is CASSKTSGAIYNEQFF.